The present TCR beta chain was sequenced within a study of Tregs in tolerant kidney transplant recipients. Here immunoSEQ multiplex PCR was the method, and the copy in TCRdb shows in-frame clones only, minus some. Of 74,000 or so clones in the sample, over 75% are singletons; the top ten hold 1.6%. Mixed chimerism was transient after nonmyeloablative marrow transplants from related graft donors. CD4+CD25+CD127- Tregs, CD4+CD25- non-Tregs, CD4 and CD8 cells were sorted. The CDR3 loop spans 13 amino acids. The junction had 3 bases not matched to a gene; V was cut back by 6 bases and J by 2 bases. Germline CDR1 SGHKS, CDR2 YYEKEE (reference sequence). This clone has a single count.

The J gene is TRBJ1-2, the V gene TRBV5-5; TRBD1 matches at 8 bases. The sequence was collected from a human patient who received a combined kidney and bone marrow transplant. Some T cells may arise from the graft donor. This sample comprised CD4+ T cells from blood (PBMCs), obtained 24 months after the transplant. The CDR3 coding sequence is TGTGCCAGCATCGGACAGGGAAACTATGGCTACACCTTC. It specifies CASIGQGNYGYTF.